This TCR beta chain was sequenced for a study of T cells after yellow fever vaccination. TCRdb called the 5' RACE reads again in MiXCR, with one record for every CDR3 protein. The table records just under 600,000 distinct CDR3 sequences, 13% of them present only once. This clonotype has a handful of counts. The CDR3 is 11 amino acids. Germline loops: CDR1 SGHAT, CDR2 FQNNGV. Trimming removed 7 bases at V and 7 bases at J, with 11 bases between. This TCR derives from a man aged 25-45 years who received the YFV17D yellow fever vaccine. This material consisted of PBMCs, taken on the day of the yellow fever booster vaccination. The gene calls are TRBV11-2 and TRBJ2-7; the D gene could be TRBD1 or TRBD2 (5 bases each). Written as DNA, the CDR3 is TGTGCCAGCACACTTGGGACGGAGCAGTACTTC. Protein sequence: CASTLGTEQYF.